Below, 10 T cell receptor beta chains from the same sample are listed, as sequenced in a study of T cell responses to AZD1222 COVID-19 vaccine. Method: immunoSEQ multiplex PCR; TCRdb's copy keeps in-frame clones and lacks some. Found here are around 150,000 clones, 94% of them singletons; the top ten hold about 0.6%. The sequences come from peripheral blood, collected on day 0 of AZD1222 vaccination. All receptors come from an adult in good health.

The chain carries TRBV28 and TRBJ2-3, with 7 bases aligning to TRBD2. Losses at the gene ends were 6 bases for V and 5 bases for J; bases not matched to a gene: 8. Germline V gene sequence: CDR1 MDHEN, CDR2 SYDVKM. This CDR3 is built from 14 residues. CDR3 DNA sequence: TGTGCCAGCAGACCGCGGGAGCGGGTAGATACGCAGTATTTT. Its protein is CASRPRERVDTQYF.

The CDR3 region has the DNA TGTGCCAGCTTATCGACAGGGAGCAGCACTGAAGCTTTCTTT. It yields the protein CASLSTGSSTEAFF. The chain recombines TRBV7-9 with TRBJ1-1, with 7 bases fitting TRBD1. The CDR3 spans 14 residues. V dropped 8 bases and J dropped 4; count of bases not matched to a gene: 10. The germline gives CDR1 SEHNR, CDR2 FQNEAQ (reference sequence).

The J gene is TRBJ2-1, the V gene TRBV6-1, with D tentatively TRBD2 (6 bases). Germline V gene sequence: CDR1 MNHNS, CDR2 SASEGT. The ends were cut back, 3 bases at V and 10 bases at J, with 16 bases in the middle. The CDR3 totals 14 residues. The chain's CDR3 is CASSDNSDYSEQFF. Here the CDR3 DNA reads TGTGCCAGCAGTGATAATTCGGACTACTCAGAGCAGTTCTTC.

CDR3: CASSYRDNRGYTF. The DNA of the CDR3 is TGTGCCAGCAGCTACAGGGATAATCGTGGCTACACCTTC. The chain recombines TRBV12-3 or TRBV12-4 with TRBJ1-2; possibly TRBD1 for D (6 bases). This CDR3 spans 13 amino acids. Trimming took 6 bases from V and 7 from J, leaving 15 bases between them.

The J gene is TRBJ1-1, the V gene TRBV6-6, with 8 bases that match TRBD1. The CDR3 loop spans 14 amino acids. With V trimmed by 6 bases and J by 4 bases, 7 bases remained unmatched. Germline-derived CDR1 and CDR2 are MNHNY and SVGAGI (reference sequence). The chain's CDR3 is CASRFGQGFTEAFF. CDR3 in DNA: TGTGCCAGCAGATTCGGACAGGGATTCACTGAAGCTTTCTTT.

The DNA of the CDR3 is TGTGCCAGCAGTTCCCTGACAGTGAAAGCTTTCTTT. Protein sequence: CASSSLTVKAFF. The V and J genes are TRBV28 and TRBJ1-1; maybe TRBD1 (5 bases). The ends were cut back, 4 bases at V and 9 bases at J, with 12 bases in the middle. CDR3 length: 12 residues. CDR1 and CDR2 (germline): MDHEN, SYDVKM.

This clone has a single count. This chain connects TRBV7-9 to TRBJ1-1, with D uncertain. CDR1 and CDR2 from the germline V gene are SEHNR and FQNEAQ (reference sequence). This CDR3 has 11 amino acids. V lost 3 bases and J 8 bases, leaving 7 bases between the germline ends. The CDR3 sequence: CASSLGREAFF. CDR3 DNA: TGTGCCAGCAGCTTGGGGAGAGAAGCTTTCTTT. Together with reference TRBV7-9 and TRBJ1-1, the CDR3 gives the full variable domain: DTGVSQNPRHKITKRGQNVTFRCDPISEHNRLYWYRQTLGQGPEFLTYFQNEAQLEKSRLLSDRFSAERPKGSFSTLEIQRTEQGDSAMYLCASSLGREAFFGQGTRLTVV.

V gene TRBV29-1 combines with J gene TRBJ2-1; a weak D match, TRBD1 (5 bases). Germline V gene sequence: CDR1 SQVTM, CDR2 ANQGSEA. CDR3 length: 16 amino acids. With 8 bases removed from V and 8 bases from J, the gap between germline ends came to 28 bases. The CDR3 protein is CSLSKGPGHRVDEQFF. The DNA for the CDR3 is TGCAGCCTCTCGAAAGGCCCCGGACACCGGGTGGATGAGCAGTTCTTC.

The chain joins TRBV11-2 to TRBJ2-1; tentative D call: TRBD2 (6 bases). Deletions cut 6 bases from V and 1 base from J, with 13 bases between. This CDR3 spans 15 amino acids. The germline CDR1 and CDR2 sequences are SGHAT and FQNNGV. CDR3 loop: CASSSNRGSYNEQFF. The DNA for the CDR3 is TGTGCCAGCAGTTCAAACCGGGGGTCCTACAATGAGCAGTTCTTC.

The sample holds one count of this clone. J is TRBJ2-6 and V is TRBV30; tentative D call: TRBD1 (6 bases). Germline-derived CDR1 and CDR2 are GTSNPN and SVGIG (reference sequence). The ends were cut back, 1 base at V and 3 bases at J, with 10 bases in the middle. This CDR3 is built from 15 residues. The CDR3 here is CAWSASGVGANVLTF. In DNA, the CDR3 is TGTGCCTGGAGTGCATCAGGGGTTGGGGCCAACGTCCTGACTTTC.